This entry describes one T cell receptor beta chain. V gave up 5 bases and J gave up 4 bases; unmatched junction bases: 5. This CDR3 spans 14 amino acids. Germline V gene lookup returns CDR1 KGHDR and CDR2 SFDVKD. The data are from a study of control samples from healthy donors and cancer patients. Libraries were prepared by immunoSEQ multiplex PCR; TCRdb keeps only in-frame clonotypes and omits some of them. Of 200,000 to 250,000 clones in the sample, about 93% were seen once. This chain uses TRBV24-1 with TRBJ2-5; 8 bases agree with TRBD1. This receptor was obtained from a man aged 50 to 60 in good health. The material sequenced was blood. The CDR3 DNA reads as TGTGCCACCAGTGGGGGACAGGTGGGAGAGACCCAGTACTTC. Translating it yields CATSGGQVGETQYF.